The 10 T cell receptor beta chains given below trace back to one sample, sequenced in a study of blood T cell repertoires in COVID-19. Method: immunoSEQ multiplex PCR; TCRdb's copy keeps in-frame clones and lacks some. The sample lists 170,000 or so clones, roughly 89% occurring once. Sequenced material: peripheral blood. These receptor sequences come from a woman aged 18 to 35 who had recovered from COVID-19.

The chain carries TRBV19 and TRBJ2-5; TRBD1 matches 11 bases. V was pared by 10 bases and J by 3 bases, with 7 bases of the junction left unmatched. The CDR3 loop spans 14 amino acids. CDR1 LNHDA and CDR2 SQIVND come from the germline V gene (reference sequence). The CDR3: CAKDRGRKEETQYF. The DNA of the CDR3 is TGTGCCAAGGACAGGGGGCGCAAGGAAGAGACCCAGTACTTC.

The rearrangement uses TRBV5-1 and TRBJ2-1, with TRBD1 identical over 7 bases. V shed 0 bases, J shed 6 bases, and the junction held 6 bases outside the gene matches. The CDR3 is 15 amino acids. Germline loops: CDR1 SGHRS, CDR2 YFSETQ. The CDR3 region has the DNA TGCGCCAGCAGCTTGGAGGGGACAGTAATCAATGAGCAGTTCTTC. Translation: CASSLEGTVINEQFF.

V gene TRBV27 combines with J gene TRBJ1-2, with 10 positions matching TRBD1. The germline CDR1 and CDR2 sequences are MNHEY and SMNVEV (reference sequence). Trimming at V came to 0 bases and at J to 5 bases, leaving 6 bases not matched to a gene. CDR3 length: 16 residues. CDR3 DNA sequence: TGTGCCAGCAGTTTATCAGATCCGGGACAGGGGTATGGCTACACCTTC. It codes for CASSLSDPGQGYGYTF.

The CDR3 region has the DNA TGCGCCAGCAGCTTGACAGCCACCGGGGAGCTGTTTTTT. As protein: CASSLTATGELFF. V and J are TRBV5-1 and TRBJ2-2, with D unclear. V lost 1 base, J lost 4 bases, and 5 bases lay in between. CDR3 length equals 13 residues. Germline V gives CDR1 SGHRS, CDR2 YFSETQ.

This chain joins TRBV27 and TRBJ1-1, with D possibly matching TRBD1 (6 bases). CDR3 length equals 16 residues. Germline V lookup: CDR1 MNHEY, CDR2 SMNVEV (reference sequence). V lost 1 base, J lost 0 bases, and 12 bases lay in between. Here the CDR3 reads CASSLYMDSLNTEAFF. The CDR3 DNA reads TGTGCCAGCAGTTTATATATGGACAGTTTGAACACTGAAGCTTTCTTT.

The chain couples TRBV28 to TRBJ2-7; 7 bases fit TRBD2. Trimming at V came to 5 bases and at J to 2 bases, leaving 9 bases not matched to a gene. This CDR3 is 15 amino acids long. Per the germline V gene, CDR1 is MDHEN and CDR2 is SYDVKM. The CDR3 loop reads CASSPSLAETYEQYV. As DNA, the CDR3 is TGTGCCAGCAGTCCATCCCTAGCGGAAACCTACGAGCAGTACGTC.

The chain uses TRBV7-6 and TRBJ2-1, with 9 bases identical to TRBD2. Germline V gene lookup returns CDR1 SGHVS and CDR2 FNYEAQ. V lost 5 bases, J lost 9 bases, and 11 bases stayed unmatched. This CDR3 spans 15 amino acids. The CDR3, as DNA: TGTGCCAGCAGCAGGAGTCCAGCGGGGGGTAGTGAGCAGTTCTTC. Translating it yields CASSRSPAGGSEQFF. Using reference TRBV7-6 and TRBJ2-1 for the parts outside the CDR3, the full variable domain is GAGVSQSPRYKVTKRGQDVALRCDPISGHVSLYWYRQALGQGPEFLTYFNYEAQQDKSGLPNDRFSAERPEGSISTLTIQRTEQRDSAMYRCASSRSPAGGSEQFFGPGTRLTVL.

The gene calls are TRBV5-4 and TRBJ2-7; D is undetermined. Germline V gene lookup returns CDR1 SGHNT and CDR2 YYREEE (reference sequence). The CDR3 has 12 amino acids. Trimming removed 1 base at V and 5 bases at J, with 7 bases between. The CDR3 region has the DNA TGTGCCAGCAGCTTGAATCTCCACGAGCAGTACTTC. Translation gives CASSLNLHEQYF.

The CDR3 DNA is TGTGCCAGTAAAAGTCCTAGCGGGAGTCCTACGAGCTCCTACAATGAGCAGTTCTTC. Protein product: CASKSPSGSPTSSYNEQFF. The chain carries TRBV19 and TRBJ2-1; 10 bases line up with TRBD2. The V and J ends lost 7 bases and 0 bases, in that order; junction bases with no gene match: 15. Germline V gene sequence: CDR1 LNHDA, CDR2 SQIVND (reference sequence). The CDR3 totals 19 residues. The full variable domain, with the rest looked up from reference TRBV19 and TRBJ2-1, is DGGITQSPKYLFRKEGQNVTLSCEQNLNHDAMYWYRQDPGQGLRLIYYSQIVNDFQKGDIAEGYSVSREKKESFPLTVTSAQKNPTAFYLCASKSPSGSPTSSYNEQFFGPGTRLTVL.

This rearrangement joins TRBV18 to TRBJ2-3, with 10 bases aligning to TRBD1. This CDR3 region has 15 residues. Germline lookup yields CDR1 KGHSH and CDR2 LQKENI. Trimming removed 3 bases from V and 3 bases from J; junction bases left unmatched: 3. CDR3 region: CASSPGDRGTDTQYF. The CDR3 nucleotides are TGTGCCAGCTCACCGGGGGACAGGGGTACAGATACGCAGTATTTT.